Listed below are T cell receptor beta chains from one sample, sequenced in a study of blood T cell repertoires in COVID-19. Using immunoSEQ multiplex PCR, the repertoire was profiled, and TCRdb retains in-frame clones only, with some absent. Here the sample spans about 430,000 clones, roughly 90% being singletons. The source material was PBMCs or T cells enriched from blood (not recorded which). The source of these receptors is a woman in her thirties with acute COVID-19. Both conserved end residues are part of each CDR3. D genes are given only for firm matches. Size is stated for part of the rows, as once, few or many counts, or as a class when the clone is expanded.

d_gene	v_gene	abundance	j_gene	CDR3nt	CDR3aa
.	TRBV6-5	.	TRBJ1-1	TGTGCCAGCAGGGCCCATGGGGCGATGAACACTGAAGCTTTCTTT	CASRAHGAMNTEAFF
.	TRBV3-1/TRBV3-2	.	TRBJ2-7	TGTGCCAGCAGCCAATTCTCCAGCGGACCTTACGAGCAGTACTTC	CASSQFSSGPYEQYF
TRBD1	TRBV7-9	.	TRBJ1-3	TGTGCCAGCAGCTTCGGACAGGCGGACAGGAACACCATATATTTT	CASSFGQADRNTIYF
TRBD1	TRBV5-8	.	TRBJ2-7	TGTGCCAGCAGCTTGGACAGGGGCCTCTTGCAGCAGTACTTC	CASSLDRGLLQQYF
TRBD2	TRBV28	.	TRBJ2-2	TGTGCCAGCAGTCTGGAACTAGCGGGGGGGACCGGGGAGCTGTTTTTT	CASSLELAGGTGELFF
.	TRBV12-3/TRBV12-4	.	TRBJ2-2	TGTGCCAGCAATGGAGCCGGGGAGCTGTTTTTT	CASNGAGELFF
TRBD1	TRBV12-5	.	TRBJ1-6	TGTGCTAGTGGTTTGGGGACAGGAGATTCACCCCTCCACTTT	CASGLGTGDSPLHF
TRBD1	TRBV27	once	TRBJ2-1	TGTGCCAGCAGTACCGACCGCTTAACAGGGGGCAATGAGCAGTTCTTC	CASSTDRLTGGNEQFF
.	TRBV7-9	.	TRBJ2-5	TGTGCCAGCAGCTTATCCTCAGGGTACAGAGAGACCCAGTACTTC	CASSLSSGYRETQYF
.	TRBV28	many	TRBJ2-2	TGTGCCAGCAGCCTATCGAATCGAGCCGGGGAGCTGTTTTTT	CASSLSNRAGELFF
TRBD1	TRBV11-2	few	TRBJ1-2	TGTGCCAGCAGCCCGGGACAGGGACATGGCTACACCTTC	CASSPGQGHGYTF
TRBD1	TRBV19	.	TRBJ2-7	TGTGCCAGCGCAAACAGGGGAGCCTACGAGCAGTACTTC	CASANRGAYEQYF
TRBD1	TRBV7-6	.	TRBJ1-2	TGTGCCAGCAGCTCGGACCGGGACAGACAAGATGGCTACACCTTC	CASSSDRDRQDGYTF
TRBD1	TRBV6-5	.	TRBJ1-1	TGTGCCAGCAGTTACAGCCGGGGCAGGGGGTATGGTGAAGCTTTCTTT	CASSYSRGRGYGEAFF
.	TRBV9	.	TRBJ1-1	TGTGCCAGCAGCCCTCGACAGAGTAACACTGAAGCTTTCTTT	CASSPRQSNTEAFF
.	TRBV19	.	TRBJ1-1	TGTGCCAGTAGGAAAGCAAGTGAAGCTTTCTTT	CASRKASEAFF
TRBD1	TRBV28	.	TRBJ1-3	TGTGCCAGCAGTTTATTGATCCCCCAGGGGGCCCGGAACACCATATATTTT	CASSLLIPQGARNTIYF
.	TRBV9	.	TRBJ2-3	TGTGCCAGCAGGGCCCTCGGGGGGCTTAGCACAGATACGCAGTATTTT	CASRALGGLSTDTQYF
TRBD1	TRBV6-5	once	TRBJ1-1	TGTGCCAGCATCCCGGACAGGAGTGAAGCTTTCTTT	CASIPDRSEAFF
.	TRBV18	.	TRBJ1-5	TGTGCCAGCTCACGAACAGGGTCCCAATCCAATCAGCCCCAGCATTTT	CASSRTGSQSNQPQHF
TRBD1	TRBV5-1	.	TRBJ2-5	TGCGCCAGCAGCTCTTTGACAGGGCGAGAGACCCAGTACTTC	CASSSLTGRETQYF
.	TRBV21-1	.	TRBJ2-7	TGTGCCAGCAGAATACGACGGGAGAGCAGGCAGTACTTC	CASRIRRESRQYF
.	TRBV5-6	.	TRBJ1-2	TGTGCCAGCAGCCCCGACAGAAACTATGGCTACACCTTC	CASSPDRNYGYTF
.	TRBV7-2	.	TRBJ1-5	TGTGCCAGCAGCCCCGGGAGGGGGGGCTTATATAGCAATCAGCCCCAGCATTTT	CASSPGRGGLYSNQPQHF
.	TRBV29-1	.	TRBJ1-1	TGCAGCGTTGAATACCGAGGGAACACTGAAGCTTTCTTT	CSVEYRGNTEAFF
.	TRBV6-5	.	TRBJ1-5	TGTGCCAGCAGTTCGGGGGGCGGAGTAAGCAATCAGCCCCAGCATTTT	CASSSGGGVSNQPQHF
TRBD2	TRBV7-2	.	TRBJ2-7	TGTGCCAGCAGCTCGACTAGCGGGGGGTATAGAGGCGAGCAGTACTTC	CASSSTSGGYRGEQYF
TRBD1	TRBV19	.	TRBJ2-3	TGTGCCAGTAGTCTCAGGGGGCCTCGCACAGATACGCAGTATTTT	CASSLRGPRTDTQYF
TRBD1	TRBV19	.	TRBJ1-6	TGTGCCAGTAATTATGGACAGGGGAATTCACCCCTCCACTTT	CASNYGQGNSPLHF
TRBD1	TRBV3-1/TRBV3-2	.	TRBJ1-2	TGTGCCAGCAGCCAAGCACAGGGGGCCTATGGCTACACCTTC	CASSQAQGAYGYTF
.	TRBV5-4	.	TRBJ1-2	TGTGCCAGCAGCACTAGAACCTATGGCTACACCTTC	CASSTRTYGYTF
.	TRBV10-1	.	TRBJ2-2	TGCGCCAGCAGTGAGCGCCAGTTGCCCGGGGAGCTGTTTTTT	CASSERQLPGELFF